This T cell receptor (beta chain) was profiled in a study of OX40 agonist ivuxolimab in advanced cancers. In the study overall: Ivuxolimab was a fully human IgG2 agonistic monoclonal antibody targeting the costimulatory receptor OX40 (CD134). Intravenous ivuxolimab was administered to patients every 2 weeks at six dose levels: 0.01, 0.1, 0.3, 1.5, 3 and 10 mg/kg. Of the roughly 51 dose-escalation patients, hepatocellular carcinoma was present in around 20, melanoma in about 15, renal cell carcinoma in 9 and head and neck cancer in 9. In the dose-escalation cohort, more than 75% of patients were male, and the mean age was about 55 years, with a range of about 20 to 79. Prior anti-PD-1, anti-PD-L1 or anti-CTLA-4 therapy was permitted, and checkpoint inhibitors had been received by about 44% of dose-escalation patients. Partial responses occurred in three dose-escalation patients: two with cutaneous melanoma and one with hepatocellular carcinoma. The point of sequencing TCRbeta in the periphery was to test whether ivuxolimab changed TCR sequence diversity and drove clonal T-cell expansion. The paper describes the monotherapy dose-escalation part (N of about 57 patients) of the phase I trial of ivuxolimab. Results and caveats for the whole study, not just this receptor: After ivuxolimab, more expanded clones were found on average in CD8+ T cells than in CD4+ T cells. In partial responders in the 0.1-3.0 mg/kg groups, normalized peripheral clonal expansion was found to be among the lowest, especially among CD8+ T cells. At doses of 0.1 to 3.0 mg/kg, clonal expansion of both CD4+ and CD8+ blood T cells was observed from baseline to week 6. The antigen specificity of the peripheral T cells that underwent clonal expansion was not determined. Low levels of normalized T-cell clonal expansion were also seen in some nonresponding patients.

Patients with a history of autoimmune disease or receiving systemic immunosuppression were excluded from the trial. Peripheral blood for TCR sequencing was collected from all dose cohorts at baseline, on cycle 4 day 1, and on cycle 7 day 1. The samples were drawn from a first-in-human, open-label, multicenter phase I dose-escalation trial of ivuxolimab. The trial enrolled adults with locally advanced or metastatic head and neck squamous cell, hepatocellular, melanoma or renal cell carcinoma. CD4+ and CD8+ T cells were sorted separately from peripheral blood before TCR sequencing. Details on this clone: The antigen it binds to is not known. Base quality data are lacking; no much larger clone is found one base away.

To sequence the TCRbeta CDR3 region, genomic DNA was isolated from the sorted cells. The immunoSEQ Assay was used to sequence the TCRbeta CDR3 regions. TCRdb took this table from immuneACCESS and kept in-frame rearrangements with V and J called. Such tables lack part of the clones; where checked against another copy, unresolved V genes explain under half of the gap, and the rest is unexplained. The sample data list tens of thousands of clones, and approximately 86% of these were observed just once. The ten largest clones take up 25% to 35% of the sample. The receptor comes from an adult with an advanced solid tumor such as melanoma, head and neck, liver or kidney cancer. The sequences come from CD4+ or CD8+ T cells sorted from blood, collected in a trial of the OX40 agonist ivuxolimab.

The base sequence is TGTGCCAGCAGCGCAAAGCACCAGCCCCAGCATTTT. This is translated as CASSAKHQPQHF. Rearrangement joined TRBV13 to TRBJ1-5; the D gene cannot be resolved reliably. V lost 5 bases and J lost 7 bases; the stretch between them is 9 bases long. CDR1 and CDR2 were assigned from the germline V gene (reference sequence) as PRHDT and FYEKMQ. Inclusive of the bounding cysteine and phenylalanine, the CDR3 is 12 residues long. Here the CDR3 DNA is all that survives: 36 bases in frame from base 1.